This TCR beta chain emerged from a study of blood T cell repertoires in COVID-19. This CDR3 spans 13 amino acids. V lost 3 bases and J lost 3, with 8 bases in between. From germline, CDR1 is MRHNA and CDR2 SNTAGT. Participants were placed into cohorts based on the clinical history they reported. Donors in Cohort 3 who had recovered were those with two negative PCRs, healthcare professional clearance, or resolution of their symptoms. The assay was immunoSEQ multiplex PCR, and TCRdb's table has in-frame clones only and misses some. The data contain approximately 450,000 clones, roughly nine tenths of them singletons.

The sample taken for sequencing was PBMCs or T cells enriched from blood (not recorded which). The source of this sequence is a man aged 30 to 45 who had recovered from COVID-19. The chain carries TRBV6-4 and TRBJ1-1; D remains unclear. CDR3 region: CASSERGHTEAFF. The CDR3 DNA reads TGTGCCAGCAGTGAGCGGGGTCACACTGAAGCTTTCTTT.